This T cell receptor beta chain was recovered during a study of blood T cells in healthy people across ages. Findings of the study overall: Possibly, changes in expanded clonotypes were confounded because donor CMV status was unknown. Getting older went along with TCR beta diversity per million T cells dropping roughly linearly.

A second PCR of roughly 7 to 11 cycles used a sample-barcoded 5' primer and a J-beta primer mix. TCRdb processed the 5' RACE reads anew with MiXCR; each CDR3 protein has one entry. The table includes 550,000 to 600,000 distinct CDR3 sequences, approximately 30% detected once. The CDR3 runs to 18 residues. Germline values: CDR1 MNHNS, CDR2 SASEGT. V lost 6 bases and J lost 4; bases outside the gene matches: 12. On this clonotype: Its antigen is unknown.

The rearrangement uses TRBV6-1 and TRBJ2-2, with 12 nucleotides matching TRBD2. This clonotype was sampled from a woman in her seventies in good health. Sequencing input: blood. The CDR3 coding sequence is TGTGCCAGCAGCCCGGGACTAGCGGGCGGGCGAATCACCGGGGAGCTGTTTTTT. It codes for CASSPGLAGGRITGELFF.